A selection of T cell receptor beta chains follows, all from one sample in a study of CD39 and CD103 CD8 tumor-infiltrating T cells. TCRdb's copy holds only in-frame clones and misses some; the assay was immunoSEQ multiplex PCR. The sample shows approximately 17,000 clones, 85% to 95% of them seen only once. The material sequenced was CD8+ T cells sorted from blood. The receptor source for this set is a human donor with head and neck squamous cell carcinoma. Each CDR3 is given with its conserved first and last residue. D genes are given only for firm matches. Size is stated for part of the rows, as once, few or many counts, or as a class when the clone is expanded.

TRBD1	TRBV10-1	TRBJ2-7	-	CASSGGTGNEQYF	TGCGCCAGCAGTGGCGGGACAGGGAACGAGCAGTACTTC
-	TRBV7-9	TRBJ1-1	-	CASSLIIGVNTEAFF	TGTGCCAGCAGCTTGATTATTGGGGTTAACACTGAAGCTTTCTTT
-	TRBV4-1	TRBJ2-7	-	CASSQEGTSPSYEQYF	TGCGCCAGCAGCCAAGAAGGGACTTCTCCCTCCTACGAGCAGTACTTC
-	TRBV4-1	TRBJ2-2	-	CASSHDRATIGELFF	TGCGCCAGCAGCCACGATAGGGCTACAATTGGGGAGCTGTTTTTT
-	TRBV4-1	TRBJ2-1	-	CASSQDLAGAQVEQFF	TGCGCCAGCAGCCAAGATCTGGCGGGGGCACAAGTTGAGCAGTTCTTC
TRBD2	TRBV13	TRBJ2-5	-	CASSPSGGARETQYF	TGTGCCAGCAGCCCTAGCGGGGGGGCCAGGGAGACCCAGTACTTC
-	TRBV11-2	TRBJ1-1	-	CASTIGTDNTEAFF	TGTGCCAGCACCATAGGGACGGACAACACTGAAGCTTTCTTT
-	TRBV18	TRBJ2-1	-	CASSPRGYNEQFF	TGTGCCAGCTCCCCCCGAGGTTACAATGAGCAGTTCTTC
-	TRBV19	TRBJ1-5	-	CASSPSGAPNQPQHF	TGTGCCAGTAGTCCCTCTGGGGCCCCTAATCAGCCCCAGCATTTT
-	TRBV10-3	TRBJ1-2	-	CAITTDLNYGYTF	TGTGCCATCACGACCGATCTTAACTATGGCTACACCTTC
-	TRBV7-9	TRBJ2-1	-	CASSLVAGANNEQFF	TGTGCCAGCAGCCTCGTTGCGGGGGCCAACAATGAGCAGTTCTTC
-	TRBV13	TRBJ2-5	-	CASSLQETQYF	TGTGCCAGCAGCCTCCAAGAGACCCAGTACTTC
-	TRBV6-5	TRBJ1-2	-	CASSYNRGDTNYGYTF	TGTGCCAGCAGTTACAACCGGGGGGACACCAACTATGGCTACACCTTC
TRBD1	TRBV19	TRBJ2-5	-	CASSQTGGKYQETQYF	TGTGCCAGTAGTCAGACAGGGGGCAAGTACCAAGAGACCCAGTACTTC
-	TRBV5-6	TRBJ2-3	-	CASVLGGSSPDTQYF	TGTGCCAGCGTCCTGGGGGGATCCAGCCCAGATACGCAGTATTTT
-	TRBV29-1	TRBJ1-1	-	CSVEASLNTEAFF	TGCAGCGTTGAAGCCAGCCTCAACACTGAAGCTTTCTTT
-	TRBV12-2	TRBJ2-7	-	CASRSGPGTGDEQYF	TGTGCAAGTCGCTCCGGTCCCGGGACAGGGGACGAGCAGTACTTC
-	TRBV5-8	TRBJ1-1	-	CASSLYAGSGTEAFF	TGTGCCAGCAGCTTGTATGCAGGGAGTGGAACTGAAGCTTTCTTT
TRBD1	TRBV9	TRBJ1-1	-	CASSGGRWTGTEAFF	TGTGCCAGCAGCGGAGGTCGGTGGACAGGGACTGAAGCTTTCTTT
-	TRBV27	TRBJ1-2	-	CASCSGVCYGYTF	TGTGCCAGCTGCTCAGGGGTTTGCTATGGCTACACCTTC
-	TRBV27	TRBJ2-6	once	CASSLSGAGANVLTF	TGTGCCAGCAGTTTATCCGGGGCCGGGGCCAACGTCCTGACTTTC
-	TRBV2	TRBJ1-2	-	CASSLPGSSNYGYTF	TGTGCCAGCAGCCTACCGGGATCTTCTAACTATGGCTACACCTTC
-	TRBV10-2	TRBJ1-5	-	CASSERWTLEDSNQPQHF	TGCGCCAGCAGTGAGAGGTGGACGCTCGAAGATAGCAATCAGCCCCAGCATTTT
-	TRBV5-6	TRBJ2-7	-	CASSPGLPSSYEQYF	TGTGCCAGCAGCCCGGGACTTCCGAGCTCCTACGAGCAGTACTTC
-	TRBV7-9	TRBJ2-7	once	CASSSILGTSYEQYF	TGTGCCAGCAGCTCCATATTGGGGACATCGTACGAGCAGTACTTC
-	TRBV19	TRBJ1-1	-	CASSILRDTAVGTEAFF	TGTGCCAGTAGTATCCTTCGGGACACGGCTGTGGGCACTGAAGCTTTCTTT
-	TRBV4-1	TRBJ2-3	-	CASSQDSVGDTQYF	TGCGCCAGCAGCCAAGATTCGGTTGGGGATACGCAGTATTTT
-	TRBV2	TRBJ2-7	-	CASRQARPYEQYF	TGTGCCAGCAGACAGGCCAGACCCTACGAGCAGTACTTC